A single sample gave rise to the 22 T cell receptor beta chains below, sequenced in a study of blood T cells in healthy people across ages. It was with a sample-barcoded 5' primer and a J-beta primer mix that a second PCR of roughly 7 to 11 cycles was run. TCRdb processed the 5' RACE reads anew with MiXCR; each CDR3 protein has one entry. The table lists 1,500,000 or so distinct CDR3 sequences, 35% to 45% of them singletons, with over 3.5% in the top ten. What was sequenced was blood. These receptors originate from a woman aged 18-35 years in good health.

On this clonotype itself: A much bigger clone sits one base away, suggesting this may be a read error. The chain employs TRBV29-1 and TRBJ2-3; 10 bases line up with TRBD2. The V segment lost 1 base and the J segment 1 base; nucleotides outside the gene matches: 2. The CDR3 contains 15 residues. CDR1 and CDR2 (germline): SQVTM, ANQGSEA. CDR3 sequence reads: CSVEGGTSGTDTQYF. DNA of the CDR3: TGCAGCGTTGAAGGAGGGACTAGCGGCACAGATACGCAGTATTTT.

The rearrangement links TRBV9 to TRBJ1-2, with TRBD1 as a possible D gene (6 bases). V lost 3 bases to trimming and J lost 3 bases, with 15 bases between them. There are 15 residues in the CDR3. The V gene's germline CDR1 is SGDLS and CDR2 YYNGEE. This chain's CDR3 is CASSALGAGDYGYTF. As DNA, the CDR3 is TGTGCCAGCAGCGCCCTTGGGGCAGGGGACTATGGCTACACCTTC.

The sample holds a few counts of this clonotype. The V gene is TRBV12-3 or TRBV12-4, the J gene TRBJ2-1, with TRBD1 matching over 7 bases. CDR3 length equals 14 residues. V trimming: 8 bases; J trimming: 1 base; junction bases outside the gene matches: 5. The CDR3 DNA reads TGTGCCAGCGTGCGGACAGGTTCCTACAATGAGCAGTTCTTC. Its translation: CASVRTGSYNEQFF.

V is TRBV20-1 and J is TRBJ1-1; unclear D gene. The ends were cut back, 3 bases at V and 5 bases at J, with 13 bases in the middle. The CDR3 is made up of 13 amino acids. Per germline, CDR1 DFQATT and CDR2 SNEGSKA (reference sequence). CDR3 region: CSARGLRETEAFF. The CDR3, as DNA: TGCAGTGCTAGGGGCCTCAGAGAGACTGAAGCTTTCTTT.

This clonotype was observed a handful of times. The V and J genes are TRBV27 and TRBJ2-5; TRBD2 might be the D (6 bases). This CDR3 region has 16 residues. The V end was cut by 1 base, the J end by 5 bases, with 17 bases between. CDR1 and CDR2 from the germline V gene are MNHEY and SMNVEV (reference sequence). CDR3 sequence (DNA): TGTGCCAGCAGTTTATACTGGCGGGACCTATCGGAGACCCAGTACTTC. Protein sequence: CASSLYWRDLSETQYF.

The chain has TRBV10-3 and TRBJ1-1; tentatively, D is TRBD1 (6 bases). V gave up 8 bases and J gave up 2 bases, with 12 bases separating them. Germline V lookup: CDR1 ENHRY, CDR2 SYGVKD. This CDR3 has 13 amino acids. CDR3 nucleotide sequence: TGTGCCATCTCTTGGGGGGGCAACACTGAAGCTTTCTTT. This codes for CAISWGGNTEAFF.

The chain is built from TRBV9 and TRBJ2-1; either TRBD1 or TRBD2 may fit D (7 bases each). The CDR3 covers 14 residues. Trimming stripped 9 bases from V and 1 base from J, with 14 bases between. Looked up from germline, CDR1 is SGDLS and CDR2 is YYNGEE. Here the CDR3 reads CATGQGGSYNEQFF. The CDR3 region has the DNA TGTGCCACCGGCCAGGGGGGGTCCTACAATGAGCAGTTCTTC.

This chain joins TRBV20-1 and TRBJ2-1; either TRBD1 or TRBD2 may supply D (6 bases each). Germline loops: CDR1 DFQATT, CDR2 SNEGSKA (reference sequence). Trimming took off 6 bases at V and 10 bases at J, with 13 bases between the two ends. The CDR3 loop spans 11 amino acids. The CDR3 DNA reads TGCAGTGCCGAAGGGGGAGGCGAGCAGTTCTTC. This encodes CSAEGGGEQFF.

The sample holds a few counts of this clonotype. V gene TRBV28 combines with J gene TRBJ2-5; possibly TRBD2 for D (5 bases). The CDR3 spans 14 residues. Germline-derived CDR1 and CDR2 are MDHEN and SYDVKM. Trimming removed 4 bases from V and 4 bases from J, with 13 bases in between. CDR3 sequence: CASSSPGSGETQYF. The CDR3 DNA reads TGTGCCAGCAGTTCCCCGGGGTCAGGAGAGACCCAGTACTTC.

The rearrangement links TRBV11-3 to TRBJ2-7; unclear D gene. V was pared by 1 base and J by 7 bases, with 23 bases between. Germline CDR1 SGHNT, CDR2 YENEEA. This CDR3 contains 17 residues. CDR3 amino acids: CASSLAAGYSSYNEQYF. As DNA, the CDR3 is TGTGCCAGCAGCTTAGCGGCCGGGTACAGCTCCTACAATGAGCAGTACTTC.

The DNA of the CDR3 is TGCAGTACCGGAGGGGACGGCCACCCCGAGCAGTTCTTC. Its translation is CSTGGDGHPEQFF. The rearrangement links TRBV20-1 to TRBJ2-1; TRBD2 is a possible D gene (6 bases). The CDR3 is made up of 13 amino acids. Trimming took off 8 bases at V and 10 bases at J, with 21 bases between the two ends. CDR1 and CDR2 (germline): DFQATT, SNEGSKA (reference sequence).

This clonotype was counted a few times. The V call is TRBV6-1, the J call TRBJ1-2, with a tentative D call TRBD1 (5 bases). V lost 10 bases and J 4 bases, leaving 13 bases between the germline ends. The CDR3 is 12 residues long. The germline gives CDR1 MNHNS, CDR2 SASEGT. The CDR3 here is CATRQRSYGYTF. The CDR3 DNA reads TGTGCCACAAGACAGAGGAGCTATGGCTACACCTTC.

The genes are TRBV7-9 and TRBJ2-1; possibly TRBD2 for D (6 bases). V shed 4 bases and J shed 5 bases, with 15 bases lying between them. The germline V gene encodes CDR1 SEHNR and CDR2 FQNEAQ (reference sequence). CDR3 length: 15 amino acids. The CDR3: CASSYPGLQHNEQFF. The DNA of the CDR3 is TGTGCCAGCAGCTATCCGGGACTCCAGCACAATGAGCAGTTCTTC.

This clonotype was counted a few times. The J gene is TRBJ2-1, the V gene TRBV29-1; 11 positions agree with TRBD2. CDR1 is SQVTM and CDR2 is ANQGSEA in the germline V gene. This CDR3 comprises 12 residues. The CDR3, as DNA: TGCGGGGGGGCTAGCGGGAGGAATGAGCAGTTCTTC. Translated, it gives CGGASGRNEQFF.

V usage is TRBV12-3 or TRBV12-4 and J usage is TRBJ1-5; 8 bases map to TRBD1. Losses at the gene ends were 7 bases for V and 3 bases for J; bases not matched to a gene: 2. This CDR3 contains 13 residues. The CDR3 nucleotides are TGTGCCAGCACGGGACAGGTCAATCAGCCCCAGCATTTT. Its protein product is CASTGQVNQPQHF.

This clonotype showed up just once. The chain links TRBV29-1 to TRBJ2-1, with TRBD1 identical over 7 bases. Judging by the DNA end, TRBJ2-7 fits better; the J call may be wrong. The CDR3 is 15 amino acids. The germline CDR1 and CDR2 sequences are SQVTM and ANQGSEA. The CDR3, as DNA: TGCAGCGTTGTTACAGGGGAAGTGACCTACAATGAGCAGTACTTC. It encodes CSVVTGEVTYNEQYF.

The CDR3 nucleotides read TGCAGTGCTAGAGAACCTGTAGGGTTGGGGAATCAGCCCCAGCATTTT. It yields the protein CSAREPVGLGNQPQHF. This rearrangement joins TRBV20-1 to TRBJ1-5; D is undetermined. CDR1 is DFQATT, CDR2 SNEGSKA, per germline (reference sequence). V lost 0 bases and J 4 bases, leaving 16 bases between the germline ends. The CDR3 totals 16 residues.

This rearrangement joins TRBV24-1 to TRBJ2-7; 10 bases are shared with TRBD2. The germline CDR1 and CDR2 sequences are KGHDR and SFDVKD. J was trimmed by 5 bases and V by 4 bases; bases with no gene match: 7. The length of the CDR3 is 15 residues. In DNA form, the CDR3 reads TGTGCCACCAGTGAGGCTAGCGGGAGTATTGACGAGCAGTACTTC. This encodes CATSEASGSIDEQYF.

The table lists this clonotype with a few counts. The chain joins TRBV12-3 or TRBV12-4 to TRBJ1-1, with D perhaps matching TRBD1 (5 bases). Trimming removed 1 base at V and 5 bases at J, with 14 bases between. The CDR3 loop spans 15 amino acids. This chain's CDR3 is CASSLVGTWGTEAFF. The CDR3, as DNA: TGTGCCAGCAGTTTAGTCGGAACGTGGGGGACTGAAGCTTTCTTT.

The J gene is TRBJ2-1, the V gene TRBV13, with 13 positions matching TRBD2. This CDR3 has 16 amino acids. CDR1 and CDR2 from the germline V gene are PRHDT and FYEKMQ (reference sequence). The trim removed 5 bases at V and 5 bases at J, leaving 6 bases unmatched. This chain's CDR3 is CASSPLTSGRNNEQFF. CDR3 sequence (DNA): TGTGCCAGCAGCCCCCTGACTAGCGGGAGGAACAATGAGCAGTTCTTC. The variable domain in full, completed from reference TRBV13 and TRBJ2-1, reads AAGVIQSPRHLIKEKRETATLKCYPIPRHDTVYWYQQGPGQDPQFLISFYEKMQSDKGSIPDRFSAQQFSDYHSELNMSSLELGDSALYFCASSPLTSGRNNEQFFGPGTRLTVL.

The chain is built from TRBV20-1 and TRBJ1-5, with 8 bases aligning to TRBD1. Germline assignment: CDR1 DFQATT and CDR2 SNEGSKA (reference sequence). CDR3 length equals 15 residues. V lost 2 bases and J lost 0; bases outside the gene matches: 3. The CDR3 reads CSARLGQGSNQPQHF. DNA for the CDR3: TGCAGTGCTAGACTTGGACAGGGTAGCAATCAGCCCCAGCATTTT.

As regards this clonotype: A junction boundary mismatches the germline segment, possibly from a read error. The chain combines TRBV25-1 with TRBJ1-6, with D unresolved. Germline loops: CDR1 MGHDK, CDR2 SYGVNS. CDR3 length: 16 residues. CDR3 residues: CASSESPGPDNSPPHF. The DNA for the CDR3 is TGTGCCAGCAGTGAATCTCCAGGACCGGATAATTCACCCCCCCACTTT.